This T cell receptor (beta chain) is drawn from a study of early T cells in non-severe SARS-CoV-2 infection. About the research overall: Alpha and beta chains were unpaired, from unsorted whole-blood bulk RNA.

General study points: Missing private and CD4 specificities, VDJdb matching favored anti-spike CD8 responses.

This clonotype was counted a few times. The antigen is unknown. Individual cDNA molecules each received unique molecular identifiers attached to them. MiXCR was run by TCRdb on the 5' RACE reads, yielding one entry per CDR3 protein. The table shows about 83,000 distinct CDR3 sequences, with around an eighth occurring only once. V lost 0 bases, J lost 7 bases, and 8 bases stayed unmatched. CDR3 length: 16 residues. Germline CDR1 reads SGDLS; CDR2 reads YYNGEE. V and J are TRBV9 and TRBJ2-2; 8 bases are a match to TRBD1. The sample comprised whole blood. This clonotype was obtained from an adult who was a healthcare worker with PCR-confirmed SARS-CoV-2 infection or an uninfected control (not recorded which). CDR3 protein: CASSVGTGFDGGELFF. CDR3 in DNA: TGTGCCAGCAGCGTAGGGACAGGGTTTGACGGCGGGGAGCTGTTTTTT.